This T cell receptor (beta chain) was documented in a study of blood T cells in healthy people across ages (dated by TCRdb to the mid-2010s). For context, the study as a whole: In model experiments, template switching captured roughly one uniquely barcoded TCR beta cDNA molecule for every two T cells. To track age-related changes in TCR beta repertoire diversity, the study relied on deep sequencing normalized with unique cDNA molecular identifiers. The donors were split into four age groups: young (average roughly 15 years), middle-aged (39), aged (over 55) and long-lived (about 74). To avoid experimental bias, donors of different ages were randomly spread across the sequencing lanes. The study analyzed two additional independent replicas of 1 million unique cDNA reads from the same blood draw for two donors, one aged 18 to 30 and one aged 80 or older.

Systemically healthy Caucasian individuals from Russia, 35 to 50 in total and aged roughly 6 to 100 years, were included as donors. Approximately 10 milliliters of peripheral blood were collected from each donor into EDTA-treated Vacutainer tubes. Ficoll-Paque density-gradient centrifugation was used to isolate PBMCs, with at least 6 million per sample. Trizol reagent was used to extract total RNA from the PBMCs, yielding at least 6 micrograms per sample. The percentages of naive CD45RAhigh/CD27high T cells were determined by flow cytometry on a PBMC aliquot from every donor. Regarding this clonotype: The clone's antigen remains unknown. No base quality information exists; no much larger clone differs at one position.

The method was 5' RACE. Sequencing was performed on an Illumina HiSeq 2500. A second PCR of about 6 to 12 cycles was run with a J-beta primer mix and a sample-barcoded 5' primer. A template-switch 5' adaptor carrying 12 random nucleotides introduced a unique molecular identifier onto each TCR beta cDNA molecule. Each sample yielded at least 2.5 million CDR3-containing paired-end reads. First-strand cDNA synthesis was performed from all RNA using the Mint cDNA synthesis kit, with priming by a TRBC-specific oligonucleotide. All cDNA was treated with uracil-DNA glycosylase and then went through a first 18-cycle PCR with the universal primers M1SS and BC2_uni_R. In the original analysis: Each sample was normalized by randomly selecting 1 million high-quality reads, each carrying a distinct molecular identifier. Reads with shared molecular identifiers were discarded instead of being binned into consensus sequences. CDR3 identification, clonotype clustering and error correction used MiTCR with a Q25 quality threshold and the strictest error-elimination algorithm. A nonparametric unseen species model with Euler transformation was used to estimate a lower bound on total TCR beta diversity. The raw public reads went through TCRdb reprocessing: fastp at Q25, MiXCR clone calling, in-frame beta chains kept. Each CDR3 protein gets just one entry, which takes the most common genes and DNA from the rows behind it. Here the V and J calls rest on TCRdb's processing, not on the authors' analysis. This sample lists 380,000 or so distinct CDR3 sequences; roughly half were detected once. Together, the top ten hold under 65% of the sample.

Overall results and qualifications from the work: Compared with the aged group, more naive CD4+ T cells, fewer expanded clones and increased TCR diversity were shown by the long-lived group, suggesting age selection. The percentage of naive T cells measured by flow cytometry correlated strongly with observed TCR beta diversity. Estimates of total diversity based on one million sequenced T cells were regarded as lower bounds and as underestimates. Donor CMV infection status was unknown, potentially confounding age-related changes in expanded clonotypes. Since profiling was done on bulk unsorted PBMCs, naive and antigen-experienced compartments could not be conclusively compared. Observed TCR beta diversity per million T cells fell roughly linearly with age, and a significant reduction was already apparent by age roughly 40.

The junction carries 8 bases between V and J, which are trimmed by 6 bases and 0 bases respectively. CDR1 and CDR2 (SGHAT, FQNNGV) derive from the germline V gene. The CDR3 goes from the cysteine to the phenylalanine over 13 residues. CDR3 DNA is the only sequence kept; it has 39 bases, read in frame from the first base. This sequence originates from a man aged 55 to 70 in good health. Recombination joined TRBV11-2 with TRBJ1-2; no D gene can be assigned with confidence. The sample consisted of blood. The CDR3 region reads CASSWGANYGYTF. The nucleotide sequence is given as TGTGCCAGCAGTTGGGGAGCTAACTATGGCTACACCTTC.